The rows below give T cell receptor beta chains drawn from one sample of a study of T cell responses to AZD1222 COVID-19 vaccine. Clones were sequenced by immunoSEQ multiplex PCR, and TCRdb holds only the in-frame ones, with some missing. The sample shows nearly 200,000 clones, roughly 92% of them seen only once. Here the sequenced sample was peripheral blood, taken 28 days after the second AZD1222 dose. The origin of the receptors is an adult who received the AZD1222 COVID-19 vaccine. Both conserved end residues are part of each CDR3. D genes are given only for firm matches. Part of the rows lack a size; the others show once, few, many or a class for expanded clones.

D gene	clone size	V gene	J gene	CDR3 DNA	CDR3 protein
.	.	TRBV3-1/TRBV3-2	TRBJ1-2	TGTGCCAGCAGCCAAGTGGGCCAGACTAACTATGGCTACACCTTC	CASSQVGQTNYGYTF
.	.	TRBV5-1	TRBJ2-5	TGCGCCAGCAGCTTGGACGGCCTCCAAGAGACCCAGTACTTC	CASSLDGLQETQYF
.	.	TRBV13	TRBJ2-5	TGTGCCAGCAGTCCAGGGTTCGAGACCCAGTACTTC	CASSPGFETQYF
.	.	TRBV29-1	TRBJ1-1	TGCAGCGTCCGCCCCGGGGGTCGGACTGAAGCTTTCTTT	CSVRPGGRTEAFF
.	.	TRBV7-3	TRBJ2-2	TGTGCCAGCAGCTTAGAGGGGCCCGGAACCGGGGAGCTGTTTTTT	CASSLEGPGTGELFF
.	.	TRBV19	TRBJ1-1	TGTGCCAGTAAGGGACCGCTCTACACTGAAGCTTTCTTT	CASKGPLYTEAFF
.	.	TRBV6-1	TRBJ1-2	TGTGCCAGCAGTGAAAATGTGGCGACAGCGATCTATGGCTACACCTTC	CASSENVATAIYGYTF
.	.	TRBV27	TRBJ1-1	TGTGCCAGCAGTTATCAGGGGTTTGGGACTGAAGCTTTCTTT	CASSYQGFGTEAFF
.	.	TRBV5-4	TRBJ2-7	TGTGCCAGCAGCGGGTACGGAAGCTCCTACGAGCAGTACTTC	CASSGYGSSYEQYF
.	.	TRBV30	TRBJ1-5	TGTGCCTGGAGCCCCCGGGCCCACCAAGGAGCCCAGCATTTT	CAWSPRAHQGAQHF
TRBD1	.	TRBV5-8	TRBJ2-5	TGTGCCAGCAGCTCACAGGGGATCGAAGAGACCCAGTACTTC	CASSSQGIEETQYF
TRBD2	.	TRBV4-1	TRBJ2-2	TGCGCCAGCAGCCAAGAAAGGCGGGGGGCCCAATTATTGAACACCGGGGAGCTGTTTTTT	CASSQERRGAQLLNTGELFF
.	.	TRBV5-6	TRBJ1-2	TGTGCCAGCAGCCCCGGGAGGGGACTAAACTATGGCTACACCTTC	CASSPGRGLNYGYTF
TRBD1	.	TRBV19	TRBJ1-2	TGTGCCAGCGCCGGGACAGGGGAGGGCTACACCTTC	CASAGTGEGYTF
.	.	TRBV28	TRBJ1-1	TGTGCCAGCAGTTTACCAGGGGTCACTGAAGCTTTCTTT	CASSLPGVTEAFF
TRBD1	.	TRBV12-5	TRBJ1-1	TGTGCTAGTGGTTTGGGGACAGGGTGGACTGAAGCTTTCTTT	CASGLGTGWTEAFF
.	.	TRBV3-1/TRBV3-2	TRBJ1-1	TGTGCCAGCAGCGCGCGACGGTCAGATGAAGCTTTCTTT	CASSARRSDEAFF
.	.	TRBV5-1	TRBJ1-1	TGCGCCAGCAGCTTGGGGAGGGTAAGGAACACTGAAGCTTTCTTT	CASSLGRVRNTEAFF
TRBD1	.	TRBV19	TRBJ1-4	TGTGCCAGTAGTATGCGACAGGGTGAAAAACTGTTTTTT	CASSMRQGEKLFF
.	few	TRBV7-6	TRBJ1-1	TGTGCCAGCAGCTTACGGCAGAAGAACACTGAAGCTTTCTTT	CASSLRQKNTEAFF
.	.	TRBV6-5	TRBJ1-5	TGTGCCAGCAGAAGTGTGGGGAGGCCCCAGCATTTT	CASRSVGRPQHF
.	.	TRBV4-1	TRBJ2-1	TGCGCCAGCAGCCATAACGTGGGGGCAGGTGAGCAGTTCTTC	CASSHNVGAGEQFF
.	.	TRBV6-5	TRBJ1-3	TGTGCCAGCAGCTCCGACAGGCATGGCGGAAACACCATATATTTT	CASSSDRHGGNTIYF
TRBD2	.	TRBV5-1	TRBJ2-3	TGCGCCAGCAGCTGGGGGACTAGCGGCACAGATACGCAGTATTTT	CASSWGTSGTDTQYF
.	.	TRBV5-1	TRBJ2-3	TGCGCCAGTAAGCTCGGGCAGGGGTGGGCAGATACGCAGTATTTT	CASKLGQGWADTQYF
.	.	TRBV7-2	TRBJ1-2	TGTGCCAGCAGCTTGGGTGGGGGTCCGTACTATGGCTACACCTTC	CASSLGGGPYYGYTF
TRBD1	.	TRBV7-9	TRBJ1-5	TGTGCCAGCAGCATAGGACAGGGCCATAGCAATCAGCCCCAGCATTTT	CASSIGQGHSNQPQHF
TRBD1	.	TRBV3-1/TRBV3-2	TRBJ1-3	TGTGCCAGCAGCCCGACCGGGACAGACTCTGGAAACACCATATATTTT	CASSPTGTDSGNTIYF
TRBD1	.	TRBV18	TRBJ1-4	TGTGCCAGCTCACCACTTCAGGGGGGGGATGAAAAACTGTTTTTT	CASSPLQGGDEKLFF
.	.	TRBV9	TRBJ1-2	TGTGCCAGCAGCCCAGGGGCTAGCTATGGCTACACCTTC	CASSPGASYGYTF
TRBD2	.	TRBV5-1	TRBJ2-3	TGCGCCAGCAGCCCGGACGGGAGGGCGGGAGATACGCAGTATTTT	CASSPDGRAGDTQYF
TRBD1	.	TRBV7-2	TRBJ1-4	TGTGCCAGCAGCTCCAGGGGGCAGGGGCCAAAACTGTTTTTT	CASSSRGQGPKLFF
.	.	TRBV11-3	TRBJ1-1	TGTGCCAGCAGCTTAGGCCAGGGCCTTAACACTGAAGCTTTCTTT	CASSLGQGLNTEAFF
.	.	TRBV3-1/TRBV3-2	TRBJ1-1	TGTGCCAGCAGCCACGCGAATTTTAACACTGAAGCTTTCTTT	CASSHANFNTEAFF
.	.	TRBV7-9	TRBJ2-1	TGTGCCAGCAGGAGTCGGATATACAATGAGCAGTTCTTC	CASRSRIYNEQFF
.	.	TRBV30	TRBJ2-1	TGTGCCTGGAGTTTAGGTCAAGTGGGTGAGCAGTTCTTC	CAWSLGQVGEQFF
.	.	TRBV6-5	TRBJ2-3	TGTGCCAGCAGTTACTCCGGGACAGCGGGAGATACGCAGTATTTT	CASSYSGTAGDTQYF
.	once	TRBV5-1	TRBJ1-4	TGCGCCAGCAGCCTCCTGGGCGGACATTTTAATGAAAAACTGTTTTTT	CASSLLGGHFNEKLFF
.	.	TRBV12-3/TRBV12-4	TRBJ1-2	TGTGCCAGCAGTCCCGGAGGGGGCTACACCTTC	CASSPGGGYTF
.	.	TRBV4-1	TRBJ1-1	TGCGCCAGCAGCCAAGTTCCGGAGAGGGGCACTGAAGCTTTCTTT	CASSQVPERGTEAFF
.	.	TRBV6-2/TRBV6-3	TRBJ1-1	TGTGCCAGCAGTTACCCTTCAGTTGGCACTGAAGCTTTCTTT	CASSYPSVGTEAFF
TRBD1	.	TRBV6-5	TRBJ1-2	TGTGCCAGCACCAGGGGGGTAGGCTACACCTTC	CASTRGVGYTF
.	.	TRBV6-2/TRBV6-3	TRBJ1-2	TGTGCCAGCAGTCAATGGGCGGAACGCTATGGCTACACCTTC	CASSQWAERYGYTF
.	.	TRBV19	TRBJ2-7	TGTGCCAGTAGTACGTACGGGGGGCTCTCCTACGAGCAGTACTTC	CASSTYGGLSYEQYF
TRBD1	once	TRBV4-1	TRBJ1-2	TGCGCCAGCAGCCAAGTGGCCGGGGACAGGGTGAGGGGCTACACCTTC	CASSQVAGDRVRGYTF
.	.	TRBV14	TRBJ1-2	TGTGCCAGCAGCCTGGGACTTGACTATGGCTACACCTTC	CASSLGLDYGYTF
.	.	TRBV28	TRBJ1-6	TGTGCCAGCAGTTCACCCGCTGGGGCGGGAGCTAATTCACCCCTCCACTTT	CASSSPAGAGANSPLHF
.	.	TRBV12-2	TRBJ1-1	TGTGCAAGTCGCTTAGAGCAGGGTGAAAAGGCTGAAGCTTTCTTT	CASRLEQGEKAEAFF
TRBD1	.	TRBV7-9	TRBJ1-1	TGTGCCAGCAGAGGACAGGGCCAACAAGGCGAAGCTTTCTTT	CASRGQGQQGEAFF
.	.	TRBV28	TRBJ2-7	TGTGCCAGCAGTTTATTAAGGGACGGTGACTACGAGCAGTACTTC	CASSLLRDGDYEQYF
.	.	TRBV28	TRBJ2-5	TGTGCCAGCAGTGGGGATTCGACAGCTACTGCGAAGAGAACCCAGTACTTC	CASSGDSTATAKRTQYF
.	.	TRBV3-1/TRBV3-2	TRBJ2-5	TGTGCCAGCAGCCGAACCCCGTTAGGAACCCAAGAGACCCAGTACTTC	CASSRTPLGTQETQYF
.	.	TRBV7-9	TRBJ1-3	TGTGCCAGCAGCTTAGTCTCAGGAATCGGAAACACCATATATTTT	CASSLVSGIGNTIYF